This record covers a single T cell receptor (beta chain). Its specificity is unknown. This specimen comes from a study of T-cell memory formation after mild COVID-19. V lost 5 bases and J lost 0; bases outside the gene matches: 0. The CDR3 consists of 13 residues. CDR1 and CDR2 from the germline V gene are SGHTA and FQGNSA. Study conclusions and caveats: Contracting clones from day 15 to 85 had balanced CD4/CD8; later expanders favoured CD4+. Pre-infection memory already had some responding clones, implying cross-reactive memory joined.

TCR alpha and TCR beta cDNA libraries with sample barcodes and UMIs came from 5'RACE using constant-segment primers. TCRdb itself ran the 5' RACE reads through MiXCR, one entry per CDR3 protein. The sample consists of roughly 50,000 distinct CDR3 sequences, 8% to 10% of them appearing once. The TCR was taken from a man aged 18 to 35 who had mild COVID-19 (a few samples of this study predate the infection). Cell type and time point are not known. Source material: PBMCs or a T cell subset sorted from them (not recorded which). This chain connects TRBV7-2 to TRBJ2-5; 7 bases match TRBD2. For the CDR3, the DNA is TGTGCCAGCAGCCGGGGGGACCAAGAGACCCAGTACTTC. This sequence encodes CASSRGDQETQYF.